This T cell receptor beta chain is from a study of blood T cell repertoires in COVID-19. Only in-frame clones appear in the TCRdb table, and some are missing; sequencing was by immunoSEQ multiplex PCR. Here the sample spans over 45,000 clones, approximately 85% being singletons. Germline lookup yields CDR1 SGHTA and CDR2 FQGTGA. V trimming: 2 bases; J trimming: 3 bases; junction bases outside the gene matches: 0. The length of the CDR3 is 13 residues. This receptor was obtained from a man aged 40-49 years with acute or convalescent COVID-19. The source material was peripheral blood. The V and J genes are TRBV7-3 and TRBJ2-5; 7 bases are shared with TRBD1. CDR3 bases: TGTGCCAGCAGCTTAGGGACAGAAGAGACCCAGTACTTC. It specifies CASSLGTEETQYF.